This T cell receptor beta chain was captured by sequencing in a study of blood T cell repertoires in COVID-19. Overall study: Whether acute or convalescent, the COVID-19 samples came from the United States, Italy and Spain. PBMCs, B-cell-depleted T cells, or T cells were the source of the cDNA or gDNA that made up the material.

Per the authors' pipeline: Quantification of nucleated cells was approximated via reference gene primer amplification. The protocol was immunoSEQ multiplex PCR, while the TCRdb copy is restricted to in-frame clones and leaves out a portion. V and J calls and clone size are copied from that table; D and trimming were computed from the DNA. Among about 63,000 clones listed, around 85% were seen once. V was clipped by 3 bases and J by 2 bases, with 11 bases between them. The germline V gene has CDR1 MNHNS and CDR2 SASEGT. The CDR3 is 14 residues long. Material: peripheral blood. The genes are TRBV6-1 and TRBJ2-7; D is possibly TRBD1 (5 bases). The sequence derives from a woman over 75 with acute or convalescent COVID-19. CDR3 coding DNA: TGTGCCAGCAGTGAGAGACAGCCTACCTACGAGCAGTACTTC. It encodes CASSERQPTYEQYF.